This T cell receptor beta chain was identified in a study of T cell responses to AZD1222 COVID-19 vaccine. This table comes from immunoSEQ multiplex PCR, and its TCRdb copy is limited to in-frame clones, with some not included. The sample lists about 150,000 clones, roughly 92% seen once, with around 1.3% in the top ten. CDR3 size: 15 residues. Germline CDR1 is SGHNT and CDR2 is YENEEA. The V end was cut by 1 base, the J end by 5 bases, with 12 bases between. The sequence came from an adult who received the AZD1222 COVID-19 vaccine. The starting material was peripheral blood, obtained 28 days after the second AZD1222 dose. This sequence joins TRBV11-3 and TRBJ2-1; a possible D gene is TRBD2 (6 bases). CDR3 DNA sequence: TGTGCCAGCAGCTTAGGGTGGGAGGCCAACAATGAGCAGTTCTTC. This codes for CASSLGWEANNEQFF. Looking up the rest from reference TRBV11-3 and TRBJ2-1 gives the full variable domain: EAGVVQSPRYKIIEKKQPVAFWCNPISGHNTLYWYLQNLGQGPELLIRYENEEAVDDSQLPKDRFSAERLKGVDSTLKIQPAELGDSAVYLCASSLGWEANNEQFFGPGTRLTVL.